This TCR beta chain appears in the sequencing data of a study of T cells after yellow fever vaccination (dated by TCRdb to the late 2010s). Describing the broader study: Libraries from fractions with low cell numbers were prepared with the SMART-Seq v4 Ultra Low Input RNA kit. Bulk TCR alpha and beta repertoires were sequenced longitudinally to track T-cell clones before and after primary and booster YFV17D yellow fever vaccination. The cohort comprised two healthy male donors, one aged 18 to 29 and one aged 30 to 40 years. Blood was collected at multiple timepoints before and after primary and secondary immunization, and bulk PBMC replicates and cell subsets were isolated.

The paper's findings and limits, for the study overall: A small share of clonotypes occurred in both CD4 and CD8 compartments, likely arising from convergent recombination. Computational filtering was required because FACS-sorted repertoires could contain abundant contaminating clonotypes from the bulk population. After the booster, most clones that had expanded after primary vaccination were detected again (about 95% of CD4 and about 88% of CD8), suggesting broad maintenance of memory. The secondary T-cell response was found to be weaker but faster than the primary response, with a peak reached on day 5 rather than on day 15. Because the study included only a couple of donors, the extent to which the findings can be generalized is limited.

The CDR3 holds 17 amino acids from the cysteine to the phenylalanine. Only CDR3 DNA remains: 51 bases, in frame from the first base. From the germline V gene, CDR1 is LGHNA and CDR2 is YSLEER. Unmatched junction bases come to 13, with V trimmed by 4 bases and J by 4 bases. Ten or more counts support this clonotype. The antigen it binds to is not known. The sample holds no much larger clone one base away, and base qualities are not on file. The treatment or condition label, read with the paper, signifies: live attenuated yellow fever vaccine strain. At each blood-draw timepoint, two biological replicates of bulk PBMCs were obtained. A standard Ficoll-Paque protocol was used to isolate PBMCs from peripheral blood. RNA was extracted with TriZol from bulk PBMCs, CD4 and CD8 fractions, and dextramer-positive and dextramer-negative fractions. TCRdb lists the instrument as Illumina NovaSeq 6000. TCR cDNA was synthesized by 5'RACE template switching, which introduced a universal primer site and unique molecular identifiers. Priming for cDNA synthesis came from both the TCR alpha and TCR beta constant segments. Libraries were amplified in two PCR steps, with sample barcodes and sequencing adapters added in the second step. Libraries were sequenced on Illumina HiSeq 2500 (2x100 bp) or NovaSeq (2x150 bp). The original methods were these. MIGEC was used to demultiplex reads and collapse the reads into UMI consensus sequences, and MiXCR was used for V(D)J alignment. Using edgeR on replicate PBMC samples, clonotypes were called vaccine-responding if FDR was below 0.01 and the log2 fold change was above 5 up to day 15. Each bulk clonotype received a CD4 or CD8 identity based on whether the sequenced CD4 or CD8 repertoire contained that clonotype at higher abundance. TCRdb handled the public reads itself, with Q25 trimming in fastp and clone calling in MiXCR, and kept productive beta chains. Identical CDR3 protein sequences are pooled into one entry, listed with their most common genes and DNA. TCRdb's processing, not the authors' own work, is the source of the V and J calls. The sample includes 250,000 to 350,000 distinct CDR3 sequences, with roughly 4.3% observed a single time. The ten largest clones represent approximately 19% of the sample.

Sequencing used PBMCs, obtained 15 days after the yellow fever booster vaccination. This TCR was recovered from a young man who received the YFV17D yellow fever vaccine. The chain was built from TRBV4-3 and TRBJ2-5; 9 bases in the middle match TRBD2. The CDR3 protein: CASSPLPAGGLLETQYF. The DNA sequence is as follows: TGCGCCAGCAGCCCGCTCCCAGCGGGGGGCCTCCTAGAGACCCAGTACTTC.